This record concerns one TCR beta chain sequence. The data originate from a study of cytotoxic CD8 clonotypes in ibrutinib-treated CLL. The V end lost 3 bases, the J end lost 0 bases, and 12 bases lay between the germline ends. Germline V lookup: CDR1 MNHNS, CDR2 SASEGT. This CDR3 comprises 15 residues. Sequencing was performed with immunoSEQ multiplex PCR; in TCRdb, only in-frame clones are kept and a portion is missing. The table records some 70,000 clones, around 68% of them present only once. The clonotype originates from a human donor with chronic lymphocytic leukemia. The chain uses TRBV6-1 and TRBJ2-7; D is perhaps TRBD1 (6 bases). The input for sequencing was PBMCs, taken after 12 months of ibrutinib treatment. The CDR3 region has the DNA TGTGCCAGCAGTGAGGAAGGGGGTAGCTCCTACGAGCAGTACTTC. Protein: CASSEEGGSSYEQYF.